A single sample gave rise to the 10 T cell receptor beta chains below, sequenced in a study of T cell responses to AZD1222 COVID-19 vaccine. Sequencing was performed with immunoSEQ multiplex PCR; in TCRdb, only in-frame clones are kept and a portion is missing. The data show some 120,000 clones, approximately 90% seen once. The starting material was peripheral blood, obtained on day 0 of AZD1222 vaccination. These receptors were obtained from an adult in good health.

This CDR3 is CASSLRRGGESNEQFF. The CDR3 DNA follows: TGTGCCAGCAGCTTAAGGCGCGGGGGGGAATCCAATGAGCAGTTCTTC. This chain uses TRBV11-2 with TRBJ2-1, with 9 nucleotides matching TRBD2. There are 16 residues in the CDR3. Per the germline V gene, CDR1 is SGHAT and CDR2 is FQNNGV. J was trimmed by 6 bases and V by 2 bases; bases with no gene match: 8.

This chain links TRBV4-2 with TRBJ1-2; D is uncertain. The V gene lost 2 bases and the J gene lost 6 bases, with 19 bases spanning the gap. The CDR3 consists of 16 residues. Germline CDR1 is LGHNA and CDR2 is YNFKEQ. The CDR3 region is CASSQRAGRAEDGYTF. CDR3 bases: TGTGCCAGCAGCCAAAGGGCCGGACGGGCGGAGGATGGCTACACCTTC.

The chain has TRBV7-3 and TRBJ1-4, with D possibly TRBD1 on 5 matching bases. The CDR3 length is 13 residues. V was clipped by 6 bases and J by 4 bases, with 9 bases between them. Germline V CDR1 and CDR2: SGHTA, FQGTGA. This CDR3 reads CASSRDGNEKLFF. The CDR3 region has the DNA TGTGCCAGCAGTAGGGACGGTAATGAAAAACTGTTTTTT.

J is TRBJ1-4 and V is TRBV11-2; 10 nucleotides align to TRBD1. The CDR3 runs to 15 residues. Germline assignment: CDR1 SGHAT and CDR2 FQNNGV. With V trimmed by 1 base and J by 14 bases, 10 bases remained unmatched. CDR3 DNA: TGTGCCAGCAGCTTAGGGGGGGACAGGGGATATAGGCTGTTTTTT. Protein sequence: CASSLGGDRGYRLFF.

V usage is TRBV19 and J usage is TRBJ1-5, with no clear D. Trimming removed 1 base from V and 2 bases from J, with 6 bases in between. The CDR3 runs to 14 residues. Germline V CDR1 and CDR2: LNHDA, SQIVND (reference sequence). The CDR3 region is CASSIGPGNQPQHF. In DNA form, the CDR3 reads TGTGCCAGTAGTATAGGGCCCGGCAATCAGCCCCAGCATTTT. The full variable domain, its missing parts supplied by reference TRBV19 and TRBJ1-5, is DGGITQSPKYLFRKEGQNVTLSCEQNLNHDAMYWYRQDPGQGLRLIYYSQIVNDFQKGDIAEGYSVSREKKESFPLTVTSAQKNPTAFYLCASSIGPGNQPQHFGDGTRLSIL.

This clone was observed a few times. The chain uses TRBV6-4 and TRBJ2-2; TRBD2 agrees at 11 bases. This CDR3 comprises 18 residues. V dropped 5 bases and J dropped 0; count of bases not matched to a gene: 8. Per the germline V gene, CDR1 is MRHNA and CDR2 is SNTAGT. The CDR3: CASSPGTSGAANTGELFF. In nucleotides, the CDR3 is TGTGCCAGCAGTCCGGGGACTAGCGGCGCAGCGAACACCGGGGAGCTGTTTTTT.

The rearrangement links TRBV30 to TRBJ2-7, with 16 bases fitting TRBD2. Looked up from germline, CDR1 is GTSNPN and CDR2 is SVGIG (reference sequence). CDR3 length: 16 amino acids. V trimming: 4 bases; J trimming: 1 base; junction bases outside the gene matches: 4. CDR3 loop: CAWMGLAGGKSYEQYF. The CDR3 DNA follows: TGTGCCTGGATGGGACTAGCGGGAGGGAAATCCTACGAGCAGTACTTC.

CDR3 residues: CASSRTSGSSNEQFF. CDR3 in DNA: TGTGCCAGCAGCCGAACTAGCGGGAGCTCCAATGAGCAGTTCTTC. The chain has TRBV11-3 and TRBJ2-1; 11 positions match TRBD2. J lost 6 bases, V lost 5 bases, and 6 bases had no gene match. CDR1 is SGHNT, CDR2 YENEEA, per germline. The CDR3 is 15 residues long.

The chain has TRBV20-1 and TRBJ1-5, with D possibly matching TRBD1 (6 bases). Germline CDR1 is DFQATT and CDR2 is SNEGSKA (reference sequence). V was cut by 3 bases and J by 0 bases, with 12 bases left in between. The CDR3 sequence is 15 residues long. CDR3 DNA: TGCAGTGCTAGTCAGGGGCCCCTTAGCAATCAGCCCCAGCATTTT. Translating it yields CSASQGPLSNQPQHF.

The genes are TRBV5-4 and TRBJ1-2; 9 bases agree with TRBD1. V was clipped by 6 bases and J by 5 bases; unmatched bases: 11. The CDR3 runs 15 residues. CDR1 and CDR2 (germline): SGHNT, YYREEE (reference sequence). This CDR3 reads CASTEGQGSWYGYTF. CDR3 DNA sequence: TGTGCCAGCACCGAAGGACAGGGGAGCTGGTATGGCTACACCTTC.